The sequence of this T cell receptor beta chain was determined in a study of response to subunit inactivated influenza vaccine. Study outcomes and limitations: After each seasonal influenza vaccination, few new T cells are recruited, the authors suggested.

Germline V gene sequence: CDR1 LNHNV, CDR2 YYDKDF (reference sequence). The CDR3 is 19 residues long. The V segment lost 4 bases and the J segment 5 bases; nucleotides outside the gene matches: 16. There are a few counts of this clonotype. Its target is not known. Using its own MiXCR run on the RT-PCR reads, TCRdb lists one record per CDR3 protein. The table includes roughly 700,000 distinct CDR3 sequences, roughly 14% detected once. The TCR was taken from a man aged 45-60 years who received an inactivated influenza vaccine. The chain uses TRBV15 and TRBJ1-4; 10 positions agree with TRBD1. This specimen was PBMCs from blood, taken less than 15 days before vaccination. The CDR3 DNA is TGTGCCACCAGCACGACATCCGGGACAGGGGCATGGAGAAATGAAAAACTGTTTTTT. Encoded protein: CATSTTSGTGAWRNEKLFF.